This is a list of T cell receptor beta chains from one sample in a study of metastatic and nonmetastatic thyroid tumors. TCRdb reprocessed the PCR reads using MiXCR. The sample yields 20,000 to 30,000 clones, 14% to 15% seen once. The sequenced material came from blood. The receptors stem from a female donor with papillary thyroid cancer or a benign thyroid nodule (not recorded which). Some clones in this sample may be carry-over from other donors' samples. CDR3s include the opening cysteine and the closing phenylalanine or tryptophan. D genes are given only for firm matches. Not all rows give a size; the values are once, few, many and, for expanded clones, a class.

length,J,size,D,V,DNA,CDR3
17,TRBJ2-3,-,-,TRBV6-2/TRBV6-3,TGTGCCAACATCCGTTTTCAGACAGGTCCAGCGGTGGATACGCAGTATTTT,CANIRFQTGPAVDTQYF
16,TRBJ2-3,medium-sized,TRBD2,TRBV4-1,TGCGCCAGCAGCCCCAGGGCTAGCGGCGGGGGAGATACGCAGTATTTT,CASSPRASGGGDTQYF
15,TRBJ2-1,few,TRBD2,TRBV6-4,TGTGCCAGCAGTCACTCGGAGACTAGCGGGGCCCCACAGTTCTTC,CASSHSETSGAPQFF
17,TRBJ2-7,many,TRBD1,TRBV3-1,TGTGCCAGCAGCCAAGATCCCCGGACAGGGGCCTTCTACGAGCAGTACTTC,CASSQDPRTGAFYEQYF
15,TRBJ1-1,few,-,TRBV6-1,TGTGCCAGCAGTTCACAGGGTTCCCAGAACACTGAAGCTTTCTTT,CASSSQGSQNTEAFF
15,TRBJ2-3,many,TRBD2,TRBV15,TGTGCCACCAGCAGAGCCAGCGGGGCCACAGATACGCAGTATTTT,CATSRASGATDTQYF
15,TRBJ2-1,many,TRBD2,TRBV27,TGTGCCAGCAGTTTTTTGGGGACTACCTACAATGAGCAGTTCTTC,CASSFLGTTYNEQFF
13,TRBJ1-1,many,-,TRBV5-6,TGTGCCAGCAGCCAGGGGAGGAACACTGAAGCTTTCTTT,CASSQGRNTEAFF
17,TRBJ2-1,few,TRBD2,TRBV7-6,TGTGCCAGCACCCTGTCCCCGGTACTAGCGGGATTCAATGAGCAGTTCTTC,CASTLSPVLAGFNEQFF
15,TRBJ2-5,many,-,TRBV4-1,TGCGCCAGCAGCCAAGGAGGAGGGTGGGGAGAGACCCAGTACTTC,CASSQGGGWGETQYF
15,TRBJ1-1,many,TRBD1,TRBV5-1,TGCGCCAGCAGCCTCCTACAGGGGGGGTACACTGAAGCTTTCTTT,CASSLLQGGYTEAFF
14,TRBJ2-5,many,-,TRBV30,TGTGCCTGGAGTGTACGGGCCCTCCAAGAGACCCAGTACTTC,CAWSVRALQETQYF
14,TRBJ2-1,many,-,TRBV11-2,TGTGCCAGCAGCTTAGGGAGCTCCTACAATGAGCAGTTCTTC,CASSLGSSYNEQFF
15,TRBJ2-5,-,-,TRBV6-1,TGTGCCAGCAACGACCGGGACGGGGGAGCAGAGACACAGTACTTC,CASNDRDGGAETQYF
15,TRBJ1-2,few,-,TRBV28,TGTGCCAGCAGCAACCCGGGAGGTGGTTATGTCCGCTACACCTTC,CASSNPGGGYVRYTF
16,TRBJ2-1,medium-sized,-,TRBV6-1,TGTGCCAGCAGTGTCCCCAATTCTCTAGTCTACAATGAGCAGTTCTTC,CASSVPNSLVYNEQFF
14,TRBJ1-1,many,-,TRBV6-1,TGTGCCAGCAGTGAAATCAATAAGAACACTGAAGCTTTCTTT,CASSEINKNTEAFF
13,TRBJ1-1,many,TRBD1,TRBV12-3/TRBV12-4,TGTGCCAGCAGTGGACAGGGGTACACTGAAGCTTTCTTT,CASSGQGYTEAFF
13,TRBJ2-5,many,-,TRBV27,TGTGCCAGCAGTTTAAAAGTCCGGGAGACCCAGTACTTC,CASSLKVRETQYF
13,TRBJ1-4,many,TRBD1,TRBV2,TGTGCCAGCAGGGACGGGACAGCTGAAAAACTGTTTTTT,CASRDGTAEKLFF
13,TRBJ1-1,once,TRBD1,TRBV20-1,TGCAGTGGCAGAAAAGGGGGCGAGTCTGAAGCTTTCTTT,CSGRKGGESEAFF
13,TRBJ1-2,-,-,TRBV3-1,TGTGCCAGCAGCCAAGAGGGGGTATATGGCTACACCTTC,CASSQEGVYGYTF
15,TRBJ2-7,many,TRBD2,TRBV5-4,TGTGCCAGCAGCTTGGAGCGGGGGCCTCCCCACGAGCAGTACTTC,CASSLERGPPHEQYF
14,TRBJ2-3,many,-,TRBV27,TGTGCCAGCAGGTCTTTTAGGGAGTCAGATACGCAGTATTTT,CASRSFRESDTQYF
11,TRBJ2-2,few,-,TRBV2,TGTGCCAGCAGCCGCACCGGGGAGCTGTTTTTT,CASSRTGELFF
13,TRBJ1-2,many,-,TRBV10-3,TGTGCCATCAGTGAGTACGAAGGGAATGGCTACACCTTC,CAISEYEGNGYTF
15,TRBJ2-5,few,TRBD2,TRBV19,TGTGCCAGTACTATACCAATCGGGAGGGGGGAGACCCAGTACTTC,CASTIPIGRGETQYF
17,TRBJ1-2,-,-,TRBV19,TGTGCCAGTAGTATAGGCCCCGGGACCCTCCGTAACTATGGCTACACCTTC,CASSIGPGTLRNYGYTF
13,TRBJ1-6,-,TRBD1,TRBV30,TGTGCCTGGGGTGACAGGGGCAATTCACCCCTCCACTTT,CAWGDRGNSPLHF
15,TRBJ2-5,many,-,TRBV7-9,TGTGCCAGCAGCTTAGATTACGGGGTCGGAGAGACCCAGTACTTC,CASSLDYGVGETQYF
13,TRBJ2-7,medium-sized,-,TRBV20-1,TGCAGTGCTAGAGATCCCCCAAATGGCGAGCAGTACTTC,CSARDPPNGEQYF
14,TRBJ1-1,many,-,TRBV5-4,TGTGCCAGCAGCTTGGTGGGGGATGGCGCTGAAGCTTTCTTT,CASSLVGDGAEAFF
12,TRBJ1-1,many,-,TRBV6-1,TGTGCCAGCACCCCGGGGAGCACTGAAGCTTTCTTT,CASTPGSTEAFF
15,TRBJ1-2,many,TRBD1,TRBV7-9,TGTGCCAGCAGGCCGACCCTCCAGGGGGCGGCTGGCTACACCTTC,CASRPTLQGAAGYTF
14,TRBJ2-7,medium-sized,-,TRBV20-1,TGCAGTGCTAGAGATACAGGCAGGGACCACGAGCAGTACTTC,CSARDTGRDHEQYF
16,TRBJ2-2,many,-,TRBV18,TGTGCCAGCTCACCAACAGCCCGAACGAACACCGGGGAGCTGTTTTTT,CASSPTARTNTGELFF
16,TRBJ1-4,many,-,TRBV30,TGTGCCTGGAGTGCACAGGCCGGTCTAGCTAATGAAAAACTGTTTTTT,CAWSAQAGLANEKLFF
15,TRBJ2-6,many,-,TRBV7-2,TGTGCCAGCAGCGGGACCAGCTCTGGGGCCAACGTCCTGACTTTC,CASSGTSSGANVLTF
13,TRBJ1-1,many,-,TRBV28,TGTGCCAGCAGTTGGGTAGGGCAAACTGAAGCTTTCTTT,CASSWVGQTEAFF
12,TRBJ2-5,many,TRBD2,TRBV24-1,TGTGCCACTTCCCCCGGGACTAGCGCCCAGTACTTC,CATSPGTSAQYF
14,TRBJ2-2,many,-,TRBV20-1,TGCAGTGCTAGAGCCGGCGGGTCCACCGGGGAGCTGTTTTTT,CSARAGGSTGELFF
17,TRBJ2-1,many,TRBD2,TRBV9,TGTGCCAGCAGCGTGCGCGAGGTGCGGGAGGGTTACAATGAGCAGTTCTTC,CASSVREVREGYNEQFF